The 27 T cell receptor beta chains in this list originate from one sample, sequenced in a study of T cell responses to AZD1222 COVID-19 vaccine. The data were produced by immunoSEQ multiplex PCR, yet TCRdb's version contains in-frame clones alone and is incomplete. The table lists some 130,000 clones, 86% of them singletons. This sample comprised peripheral blood, obtained on day 0 of AZD1222 vaccination. The receptors come from an adult in good health.

The chain uses TRBV5-1 and TRBJ1-6, with D maybe TRBD1 (5 bases). The CDR3 runs 15 residues. Germline-derived CDR1 and CDR2 are SGHRS and YFSETQ. The V end was cut by 2 bases, the J end by 4 bases, with 10 bases between. CDR3 sequence: CASSFGQTYNSPLHF. DNA for the CDR3: TGCGCCAGCAGCTTCGGACAAACTTATAATTCACCCCTCCACTTT.

V is TRBV7-9 and J is TRBJ2-1; 8 bases align to TRBD2. This CDR3 has 13 residues. V shed 7 bases and J 8 bases; nucleotides not matched to a gene: 7. Per the germline V gene, CDR1 is SEHNR and CDR2 is FQNEAQ (reference sequence). CDR3 protein: CASKGGGRDEQFF. The CDR3 DNA follows: TGTGCCAGCAAAGGCGGGGGGCGGGATGAGCAGTTCTTC.

This chain uses TRBV18 with TRBJ1-5; D remains ambiguous. This CDR3 comprises 16 residues. Germline assignment: CDR1 KGHSH and CDR2 LQKENI. Trimming cost V 1 base and J 0 bases, with 10 bases left between them. The CDR3 DNA is TGTGCCAGCTCACCACAATCCGTTTATAGCAATCAGCCCCAGCATTTT. Translating it yields CASSPQSVYSNQPQHF.

The V gene is TRBV6-5, the J gene TRBJ1-3, with 8 nucleotides matching TRBD1. The CDR3 has 15 amino acids. With V trimmed by 6 bases and J by 6 bases, 10 bases remained unmatched. Germline CDR1 reads MNHEY; CDR2 reads SVGAGI. The CDR3 sequence is CASRPAGGASNTIYF. As DNA, the CDR3 is TGTGCCAGCAGGCCCGCAGGGGGCGCGTCAAACACCATATATTTT.

The CDR3 protein is CASTVGYGYTF. CDR3 nucleotides: TGTGCCAGCACTGTGGGGTATGGCTACACCTTC. The J gene is TRBJ1-2, the V gene TRBV28; D remains unclear. Germline V CDR1 and CDR2: MDHEN, SYDVKM. Trimming left V 7 bases short and J 5 bases short, with 8 bases between. This CDR3 has 11 residues.

This rearrangement joins TRBV7-8 to TRBJ1-2; 7 bases agree with TRBD1. Germline CDR1 is SGHVS and CDR2 is FQNEAQ. The CDR3 extends over 16 amino acids. Unmatched junction bases numbered 7, after V lost 1 base and J lost 2 bases. This CDR3 reads CASSLELGGANYGYTF. In nucleotides, the CDR3 is TGTGCCAGCAGCTTAGAGTTAGGGGGCGCAAACTATGGCTACACCTTC.

The genes are TRBV7-8 and TRBJ2-7, with 7 bases aligning to TRBD1. The CDR3 spans 16 residues. The J segment lost 2 bases and the V segment lost 5 bases, leaving 12 bases of the junction unmatched. CDR1 and CDR2 (germline): SGHVS, FQNEAQ. The CDR3 reads CASSPRGTVITYEQYF. CDR3 bases: TGTGCCAGCAGCCCTAGGGGGACAGTCATCACCTACGAGCAGTACTTC.

The chain carries TRBV2 and TRBJ2-1; unclear D gene. Trimming shortened V by 4 bases and J by 6 bases, and 4 bases separated the two germline ends. In germline, CDR1 is SNHLY, CDR2 FYNNEI. The CDR3 is 11 residues long. The CDR3 nucleotides are TGTGCCAGCAGTGTGGCCAATGAGCAGTTCTTC. Its protein product is CASSVANEQFF.

On this clone: One end of the junction does not line up with germline, which may come from a read error. V and J are TRBV9 and TRBJ1-4; TRBD1 might be the D (6 bases). The CDR3 spans 16 residues. Germline V lookup: CDR1 SGDLS, CDR2 YYNGEE. DNA of the CDR3: TGTGCCGGCAGCGTAGGGTCGACAGGCTTAAATGAAAAACTGTTTTTT. Protein product: CAGSVGSTGLNEKLFF.

The chain couples TRBV11-3 to TRBJ2-7; 9 bases map to TRBD1. The CDR3 spans 15 residues. Looked up from germline, CDR1 is SGHNT and CDR2 is YENEEA. V lost 5 bases to trimming and J lost 5 bases; unmatched junction nucleotides: 10. The CDR3 coding sequence is TGTGCCAGCAGCGCCGGCGGGGACAGGGACCACGAGCAGTACTTC. Encoded protein: CASSAGGDRDHEQYF.

The chain links TRBV6-1 to TRBJ1-5, with 10 positions matching TRBD1. The germline V gene encodes CDR1 MNHNS and CDR2 SASEGT. This CDR3 is built from 15 residues. Unmatched junction bases numbered 6, after V lost 6 bases and J lost 4 bases. The CDR3 is CASRHRDRGNQPQHF. The CDR3, as DNA: TGTGCCAGCAGACACCGGGACAGGGGTAATCAGCCCCAGCATTTT.

J is TRBJ1-1 and V is TRBV21-1; the D call of TRBD1 is as the table states it, not checked on the DNA. TRBV21-1 corresponds to a pseudogene. This CDR3 is 15 amino acids long. This CDR3 reads CASSFGQQGAAEAFF. The CDR3 bases are TGTGCCAGCAGCTTCGGGCAACAGGGGGCCGCTGAAGCTTTCTTT.

The CDR3 spells CASSLYPSSGNTIYF. The CDR3 DNA follows: TGTGCCAGCAGCTTATACCCGAGCTCTGGAAACACCATATATTTT. The V gene is TRBV7-6, the J gene TRBJ1-3; no clear D gene. CDR1 and CDR2 from the germline V gene are SGHVS and FNYEAQ. This CDR3 has 15 amino acids. V was clipped by 2 bases and J by 0 bases, with 8 bases between them. The variable domain in full, with the rest retrieved from reference TRBV7-6 and TRBJ1-3, is GAGVSQSPRYKVTKRGQDVALRCDPISGHVSLYWYRQALGQGPEFLTYFNYEAQQDKSGLPNDRFSAERPEGSISTLTIQRTEQRDSAMYRCASSLYPSSGNTIYFGEGSWLTVV.

The V gene is TRBV6-5, the J gene TRBJ2-3, with D perhaps TRBD2 (6 bases). Germline CDR1 reads MNHEY; CDR2 reads SVGAGI. The germline V and J ends were trimmed by 2 bases and 4 bases, with 10 bases remaining between them. The CDR3 length is 14 residues. This CDR3 is CASSYKLASDTQYF. The DNA for the CDR3 is TGTGCCAGCAGTTACAAACTAGCCTCAGATACGCAGTATTTT.

This chain joins TRBV18 and TRBJ1-2; perhaps TRBD1 as D (6 bases). CDR3 length: 13 residues. Deletions cut 3 bases from V and 8 bases from J, with 13 bases between. Per germline, CDR1 KGHSH and CDR2 LQKENI. CDR3 in amino acids: CASSPRQGWGYTF. The CDR3 nucleotides are TGTGCCAGCTCACCGAGGCAGGGGTGGGGCTACACCTTC.

The CDR3 sequence is CACGAGQGAWDTEAFF. CDR3 nucleotides: TGTGCCTGCGGTGCGGGACAGGGGGCGTGGGACACTGAAGCTTTCTTT. The chain links TRBV3-1 (or the pseudogene TRBV3-2) to TRBJ1-1; TRBD1 agrees at 12 bases. Germline V gives CDR1 LGHDT, CDR2 YNNKEL (reference sequence). The junction had 13 bases not matched to a gene; V was cut back by 11 bases and J by 3 bases. The CDR3 contains 16 residues.

The chain uses TRBV9 and TRBJ2-3, with 7 bases aligning to TRBD1. CDR1 is SGDLS and CDR2 is YYNGEE in the germline V gene. After removal of 3 bases from V and 2 bases from J, the junction contained 9 bases not matched to a gene. The CDR3 has 16 amino acids. The DNA for the CDR3 is TGTGCCAGCAGCGAGGGGGCGAGAAGCTACACAGATACGCAGTATTTT. Its translation: CASSEGARSYTDTQYF. Together with reference TRBV9 and TRBJ2-3, the CDR3 gives the full variable domain: DSGVTQTPKHLITATGQRVTLRCSPRSGDLSVYWYQQSLDQGLQFLIQYYNGEERAKGNILERFSAQQFPDLHSELNLSSLELGDSALYFCASSEGARSYTDTQYFGPGTRLTVL.

This chain links TRBV11-2 with TRBJ1-5, with no clear D. Trimming shortened V by 2 bases and J by 2 bases, and 7 bases separated the two germline ends. CDR3 size: 14 residues. The germline V gene encodes CDR1 SGHAT and CDR2 FQNNGV. CDR3 sequence: CASSLWGGNQPQHF. The CDR3 DNA sequence: TGTGCCAGCAGCTTATGGGGAGGCAATCAGCCCCAGCATTTT.

J is TRBJ2-2 and V is TRBV7-9, with 9 bases identical to TRBD1. The CDR3 is 17 amino acids. V shed 3 bases, J shed 3 bases, and the junction held 8 bases outside the gene matches. In germline, CDR1 is SEHNR, CDR2 FQNEAQ (reference sequence). The CDR3 protein is CASSFTDRGLHTGELFF. CDR3 DNA sequence: TGTGCCAGCAGCTTTACGGACAGGGGTCTCCACACCGGGGAGCTGTTTTTT.

The chain links TRBV2 to TRBJ2-3, with 12 nucleotides matching TRBD2. The V segment lost 7 bases and the J segment 2 bases; nucleotides outside the gene matches: 7. This CDR3 is 16 amino acids long. Germline V gene lookup returns CDR1 SNHLY and CDR2 FYNNEI. Here the CDR3 DNA reads TGTGCCAGCAAGAAGACTAGCGGGGGTTCCACAGATACGCAGTATTTT. Translated: CASKKTSGGSTDTQYF. The whole variable domain, filled in from reference TRBV2 and TRBJ2-3, reads EPEVTQTPSHQVTQMGQEVILRCVPISNHLYFYWYRQILGQKVEFLVSFYNNEISEKSEIFDDQFSVERPDGSNFTLKIRSTKLEDSAMYFCASKKTSGGSTDTQYFGPGTRLTVL.

The genes are TRBV7-9 and TRBJ2-2; TRBD2 might be the D (5 bases). This CDR3 comprises 15 residues. V was cut by 5 bases and J by 4 bases, with 14 bases left in between. CDR1 is SEHNR, CDR2 FQNEAQ, per germline (reference sequence). The CDR3 region has the DNA TGTGCCAGCAGCCCCCAAGCTAGCACCACCGGGGAGCTGTTTTTT. Translation: CASSPQASTTGELFF.

As concerns this clone: Other DNA sequences within the sample encode an identical CDR3. CDR3 sequence reads: CASSLGENYGYTF. CDR3 DNA sequence: TGTGCCAGCAGCCTTGGGGAGAACTATGGCTACACCTTC. The chain combines TRBV7-2 with TRBJ1-2; D remains ambiguous. CDR1 is SGHTA, CDR2 FQGNSA, per germline. The V and J ends lost 5 bases and 2 bases respectively, with 9 bases between them. This CDR3 is built from 13 residues.

The gene calls are TRBV18 and TRBJ2-3; D remains unclear. The V end was cut by 5 bases, the J end by 5 bases, with 20 bases between. Germline values: CDR1 KGHSH, CDR2 LQKENI. There are 16 residues in the CDR3. The CDR3 spells CASSKTEGYEKDTQYF. The CDR3 nucleotides read TGTGCCAGCTCAAAAACCGAAGGGTACGAGAAAGATACGCAGTATTTT.

The genes are TRBV19 and TRBJ1-4; a weak D match, TRBD1 (5 bases). The CDR3 extends over 15 amino acids. Germline V gene lookup returns CDR1 LNHDA and CDR2 SQIVND (reference sequence). Between the trimmed V and J ends, which lost 3 bases and 8 bases, there was a span of 16 bases. Here the CDR3 DNA reads TGTGCCAGTAGTATCTTGTCCCAGGGTGGAGAAAAACTGTTTTTT. Protein sequence: CASSILSQGGEKLFF.

V gene TRBV6-2 or TRBV6-3 combines with J gene TRBJ2-1; D perhaps matches TRBD2 (5 bases). Germline lookup yields CDR1 MNHEY and CDR2 SVGEGT. Trimming stripped 6 bases from V and 2 bases from J, with 17 bases between. The CDR3 covers 16 residues. CDR3: CASRYADWETYNEQFF. In DNA, the CDR3 is TGTGCCAGCAGATACGCGGACTGGGAAACCTACAATGAGCAGTTCTTC.

The rearrangement links TRBV28 to TRBJ2-7, with 9 bases fitting TRBD2. Germline values: CDR1 MDHEN, CDR2 SYDVKM. V shed 5 bases and J 0 bases; nucleotides not matched to a gene: 5. CDR3 size: 15 residues. The CDR3 DNA reads as TGTGCCAGCAGTCCATTAGCGGGGGCCTCCTACGAGCAGTACTTC. This gives the protein CASSPLAGASYEQYF.

This clone has a handful of counts. The rearrangement links TRBV7-9 to TRBJ2-5, with D uncertain. CDR1 is SEHNR and CDR2 is FQNEAQ in the germline V gene (reference sequence). The CDR3 has 11 residues. V lost 8 bases, J lost 4 bases, and 8 bases lay in between. CDR3 amino acids: CASRPGETQYF. The DNA for the CDR3 is TGTGCCAGCCGCCCTGGAGAGACCCAGTACTTC.